Below are 27 T cell receptor beta chains sequenced from a single sample in a study of cytomegalovirus exposure and HLA in healthy donors. In the PCR, 60 Vbeta and 13 Jbeta primers were used. Sequenced by immunoSEQ multiplex PCR; TCRdb stores in-frame clones only, minus some. The sample carries around 150,000 clones, roughly 80% recorded once. The sequenced sample consisted of PBMCs. The receptors were sampled from a man over 45 in good health and CMV-seropositive.

The V gene is TRBV7-2, the J gene TRBJ1-1, with TRBD1 as a possible D gene (5 bases). CDR1 is SGHTA, CDR2 FQGNSA, per germline. The CDR3 has 17 residues. The V end was cut by 2 bases, the J end by 4 bases, with 20 bases between. CDR3 residues: CASSLFAGPGVSTEAFF. In DNA form, the CDR3 reads TGTGCCAGCAGCTTATTCGCAGGGCCTGGGGTGAGCACTGAAGCTTTCTTT.

The chain couples TRBV28 to TRBJ1-2, with a possible D match to TRBD1 (6 bases). Germline-derived CDR1 and CDR2 are MDHEN and SYDVKM. The CDR3 contains 16 residues. V was trimmed by 3 bases and J by 2 bases, leaving 16 bases between them. The CDR3 loop reads CASSLMGAFHNYGYTF. CDR3 sequence (DNA): TGTGCCAGCAGTTTGATGGGGGCGTTTCACAACTATGGCTACACCTTC.

CDR3 nucleotide sequence: TGTGCCAGCAGCGGCGGGGGGACTAGTCGGTTTTTCTTC. Translated, it gives CASSGGGTSRFFF. The chain has TRBV2 and TRBJ2-1; 8 bases align to TRBD2. With V trimmed by 6 bases and J by 16 bases, 14 bases remained unmatched. This CDR3 spans 13 amino acids. CDR1 is SNHLY, CDR2 FYNNEI, per germline.

The count of this clone is one. The CDR3 spells CASSVRNSNPMMNTEAFF. CDR3 DNA: TGTGCCAGCAGCGTAAGAAACAGTAATCCCATGATGAACACTGAAGCTTTCTTT. The rearrangement uses TRBV9 and TRBJ1-1; D ambiguous. Germline CDR1 and CDR2: SGDLS and YYNGEE. Trimming took 1 base from V and 0 from J, leaving 19 bases between them. The CDR3 covers 18 residues.

This chain joins TRBV29-1 and TRBJ1-1; D is uncertain. This CDR3 comprises 14 residues. The V end was cut by 3 bases, the J end by 0 bases, with 11 bases between. Germline V gene lookup returns CDR1 SQVTM and CDR2 ANQGSEA. In DNA form, the CDR3 reads TGCAGCGTTGATAGGGTCGGGATGAACACTGAAGCTTTCTTT. Translated, it gives CSVDRVGMNTEAFF.

The genes are TRBV5-1 and TRBJ2-7; 8 bases are a match to TRBD2. Germline CDR1 SGHRS, CDR2 YFSETQ. The J segment lost 1 base and the V segment lost 2 bases, leaving 5 bases of the junction unmatched. The CDR3 runs to 15 residues. This CDR3 reads CASSFSGGISYEQYF. CDR3 DNA sequence: TGCGCCAGCAGCTTCAGCGGGGGTATTTCCTACGAGCAGTACTTC.

The J gene is TRBJ2-2, the V gene TRBV6-1; 8 bases match TRBD2. Germline CDR1 reads MNHNS; CDR2 reads SASEGT. This CDR3 spans 15 amino acids. The trim removed 4 bases at V and 4 bases at J, leaving 5 bases unmatched. CDR3 loop: CASSGTSISTGELFF. Here the CDR3 DNA reads TGTGCCAGCAGTGGGACTAGCATCTCCACCGGGGAGCTGTTTTTT.

This clone was counted once. This chain joins TRBV28 and TRBJ2-5, with 7 nucleotides matching TRBD1. TRBJ2-7 matches the DNA end more closely, so the J call is doubtful. CDR1 is MDHEN and CDR2 is SYDVKM in the germline V gene. This CDR3 spans 13 amino acids. Here the CDR3 reads CASSGQASYEQYF. CDR3 DNA sequence: TGTGCCAGCAGTGGACAGGCCTCCTACGAGCAGTACTTC.

The chain uses TRBV30 and TRBJ1-6; D is possibly TRBD1 (6 bases). CDR3 length: 11 amino acids. The ends were cut back, 1 base at V and 14 bases at J, with 9 bases in the middle. CDR1 is GTSNPN, CDR2 SVGIG, per germline (reference sequence). The CDR3 sequence is CAWSARDTLHF. The CDR3 region has the DNA TGTGCCTGGAGTGCCCGGGACACCCTCCACTTT.

The chain recombines TRBV7-8 with TRBJ2-7; D remains ambiguous. V was shortened by 5 bases and J by 2 bases, with 7 bases between the two germline ends. Germline V lookup: CDR1 SGHVS, CDR2 FQNEAQ. The CDR3 contains 12 residues. The CDR3 reads CASSQSAYEQYF. Here the CDR3 DNA reads TGTGCCAGCAGCCAATCGGCCTACGAGCAGTACTTC.

This clone showed up just a few times. This chain joins TRBV27 and TRBJ2-3, with a tentative D call TRBD1 (5 bases). CDR3 length equals 18 residues. The V and J ends lost 3 bases and 2 bases respectively, with 21 bases between them. The germline V gene has CDR1 MNHEY and CDR2 SMNVEV (reference sequence). The CDR3 protein is CASSFEASWQGLTDTQYF. The CDR3 DNA is TGTGCCAGCAGTTTTGAGGCCTCGTGGCAGGGTCTCACAGATACGCAGTATTTT.

V usage is TRBV5-4 and J usage is TRBJ2-3; D may be TRBD1 (5 bases). Germline-derived CDR1 and CDR2 are SGHNT and YYREEE (reference sequence). V lost 0 bases, J lost 0 bases, and 8 bases lay in between. The CDR3 spans 15 residues. The CDR3 coding sequence is TGTGCCAGCAGCTTGGGACAGACTAGCACAGATACGCAGTATTTT. It specifies CASSLGQTSTDTQYF.

V is TRBV4-1 and J is TRBJ2-3; 11 bases are a match to TRBD2. The CDR3 length is 17 residues. Germline CDR1 is MGHRA and CDR2 is YSYEKL. V was pared by 3 bases and J by 3 bases, with 8 bases of the junction left unmatched. As DNA, the CDR3 is TGCGCCAGCAGCCACGATGGGACTAGCGGTGGGACAGATACGCAGTATTTT. Its translation: CASSHDGTSGGTDTQYF.

This clone came up once. The chain links TRBV29-1 to TRBJ2-2, with TRBD1 matching over 9 bases. The CDR3 extends over 14 amino acids. The germline CDR1 and CDR2 sequences are SQVTM and ANQGSEA. V dropped 6 bases and J dropped 1; count of bases not matched to a gene: 3. CDR3 nucleotides: TGCAGCGTCCCGGGACAGGGGAACACCGGGGAGCTGTTTTTT. Its protein product is CSVPGQGNTGELFF.

Regarding this clone: Other DNA sequences of this sample code for an identical CDR3. The rearrangement joins TRBV10-2 to TRBJ1-1, with a possible D match to TRBD1 (6 bases). With 6 bases removed from V and 3 bases from J, the gap between germline ends came to 11 bases. The CDR3 extends over 13 amino acids. Looked up from germline, CDR1 is WSHSY and CDR2 is SAAADI. CDR3 nucleotide sequence: TGCGCCAGCAGCAGGGACACCTACACTGAAGCTTTCTTT. As protein: CASSRDTYTEAFF.

The chain links TRBV9 to TRBJ2-7, with TRBD2 as a possible D gene (5 bases). The germline V gene has CDR1 SGDLS and CDR2 YYNGEE. Between the trimmed V and J ends, which lost 3 bases and 0 bases, there was a span of 10 bases. The CDR3 totals 14 residues. CDR3 loop: CASSERRDSYEQYF. The CDR3, as DNA: TGTGCCAGCAGCGAGCGACGGGACTCCTACGAGCAGTACTTC.

V gene TRBV30 combines with J gene TRBJ1-5; 8 bases are a match to TRBD1. V lost 1 base, J lost 3 bases, and 8 bases stayed unmatched. CDR3 length equals 16 residues. Germline V gene lookup returns CDR1 GTSNPN and CDR2 SVGIG (reference sequence). This CDR3 is CAWSASGTGSNQPQHF. The CDR3 DNA is TGTGCCTGGAGTGCCTCCGGGACAGGATCCAATCAGCCCCAGCATTTT. The full variable domain, rest sourced from reference TRBV30 and TRBJ1-5, is SQTIHQWPATLVQPVGSPLSLECTVEGTSNPNLYWYRQAAGRGLQLLFYSVGIGQISSEVPQNLSASRPQDRQFILSSKKLLLSDSGFYLCAWSASGTGSNQPQHFGDGTRLSIL.

The V and J genes are TRBV18 and TRBJ2-7; 7 bases line up with TRBD1. The CDR3 sequence is 15 residues long. Germline assignment: CDR1 KGHSH and CDR2 LQKENI. V trimming: 6 bases; J trimming: 0 bases; junction bases outside the gene matches: 8. The CDR3 is CASSPRTGPSYEQYF. The CDR3 DNA follows: TGTGCCAGCTCCCCCAGGACAGGTCCCTCCTACGAGCAGTACTTC.

V and J are TRBV30 and TRBJ2-7; D remains ambiguous. Germline V gene lookup returns CDR1 GTSNPN and CDR2 SVGIG (reference sequence). CDR3 length: 11 residues. Trimming stripped 0 bases from V and 3 bases from J, with 3 bases between. The chain's CDR3 is CAWSVIYEQYF. The CDR3 DNA reads as TGTGCCTGGAGTGTCATCTACGAGCAGTACTTC.

The chain carries TRBV11-2 and TRBJ2-7; 9 nucleotides line up with TRBD1. With V trimmed by 2 bases and J by 0 bases, 5 bases remained unmatched. The CDR3 covers 16 residues. Germline V gene lookup returns CDR1 SGHAT and CDR2 FQNNGV. The CDR3, as DNA: TGTGCCAGCAGCTTACCCGGACAGGGGAGCTCCTACGAGCAGTACTTC. This translates into CASSLPGQGSSYEQYF. Complete variable domain (other parts from reference TRBV11-2 and TRBJ2-7): EAGVAQSPRYKIIEKRQSVAFWCNPISGHATLYWYQQILGQGPKLLIQFQNNGVVDDSQLPKDRFSAERLKGVDSTLKIQPAKLEDSAVYLCASSLPGQGSSYEQYFGPGTRLTVT.

The chain combines TRBV9 with TRBJ1-1; 8 nucleotides match TRBD1. The CDR3 is made up of 12 amino acids. Looked up from germline, CDR1 is SGDLS and CDR2 is YYNGEE. Germline trimming cut 1 base from V and 10 bases from J; bases unmatched to any gene: 3. The CDR3 bases are TGTGCCAGCAGCGTACAGACAGGGGCAGCTTTCTTT. It specifies CASSVQTGAAFF.

The V call is TRBV12-5, the J call TRBJ2-1; D is possibly TRBD1 (5 bases). From germline, CDR1 is LGHNT and CDR2 FRNRAP. The CDR3 spans 17 residues. V shed 0 bases and J shed 7 bases, with 19 bases lying between them. CDR3 nucleotides: TGTGCTAGTGGTTTGGTACAGCCCCTCGAAAGGGGAAATGAGCAGTTCTTC. Its protein product is CASGLVQPLERGNEQFF.

This chain joins TRBV7-2 and TRBJ2-3; 7 bases align to TRBD2. The CDR3 runs to 16 residues. Trimming at V came to 2 bases and at J to 2 bases, leaving 7 bases not matched to a gene. The germline CDR1 and CDR2 sequences are SGHTA and FQGNSA. Written as DNA, the CDR3 is TGTGCCAGCAGCTTATTACGCCTAGCGGACACAGATACGCAGTATTTT. This sequence encodes CASSLLRLADTDTQYF.

This clone was seen a handful of times. This chain joins TRBV30 and TRBJ2-7, with 11 nucleotides matching TRBD2. The ends lost 2 bases at V and 0 bases at J; junction bases unmatched: 6. In germline, CDR1 is GTSNPN, CDR2 SVGIG (reference sequence). This CDR3 is built from 16 residues. The CDR3 DNA reads TGTGCCTGGAGTCGGCTAGCGGGGGGTTTCTCCTACGAGCAGTACTTC. It yields the protein CAWSRLAGGFSYEQYF.

V usage is TRBV11-2 and J usage is TRBJ1-6; tentatively, D is TRBD1 (6 bases). Germline V CDR1 and CDR2: SGHAT, FQNNGV. The CDR3 has 15 residues. V was pared by 5 bases and J by 10 bases, with 18 bases between. The CDR3 DNA reads TGTGCCAGCAGCCGCCGCGTACAGGGTACCTCACCCCTCCACTTT. The encoded protein is CASSRRVQGTSPLHF.

V is TRBV7-2 and J is TRBJ1-4; 12 bases fit TRBD1. The CDR3 consists of 16 residues. CDR1 and CDR2 from the germline V gene are SGHTA and FQGNSA. V was clipped by 3 bases and J by 10 bases; unmatched bases: 9. The CDR3 sequence: CASSLAPGTGGRKLFF. CDR3 in DNA: TGTGCCAGCAGCTTGGCCCCCGGGACAGGGGGCCGAAAACTGTTTTTT.

CDR3 protein: CASSESLAGGNEQFF. CDR3 nucleotide sequence: TGCGCCAGCAGTGAGTCATTAGCGGGGGGTAATGAGCAGTTCTTC. The gene calls are TRBV10-2 and TRBJ2-1; 10 bases line up with TRBD2. This CDR3 contains 15 residues. J lost 7 bases, V lost 0 bases, and 3 bases had no gene match. In germline, CDR1 is WSHSY, CDR2 SAAADI.